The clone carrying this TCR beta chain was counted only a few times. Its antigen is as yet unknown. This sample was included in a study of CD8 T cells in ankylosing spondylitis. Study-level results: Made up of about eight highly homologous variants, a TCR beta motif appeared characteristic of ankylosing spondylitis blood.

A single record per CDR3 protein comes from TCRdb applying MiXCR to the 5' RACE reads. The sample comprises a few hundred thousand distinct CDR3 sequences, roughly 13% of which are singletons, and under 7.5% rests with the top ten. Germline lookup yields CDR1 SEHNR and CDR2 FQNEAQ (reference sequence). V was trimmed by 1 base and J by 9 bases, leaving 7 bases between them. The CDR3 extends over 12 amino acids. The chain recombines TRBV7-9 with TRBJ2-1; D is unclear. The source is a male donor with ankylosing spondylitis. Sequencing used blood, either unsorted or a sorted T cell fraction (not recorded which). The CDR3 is CASSLVTIEQFF. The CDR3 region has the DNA TGTGCCAGCAGCTTAGTTACGATTGAGCAGTTCTTC.